The subject of this entry is one TCR beta chain. Its antigen is currently unknown. The sample originates from a study of cytomegalovirus exposure and HLA in healthy donors. Findings and limits, study-wide: Later, an analysis showed that TCR beta chains associated with HLA were more clonally expanded than others that were equally common.

The CDR3 is 14 residues long. V was cut by 4 bases and J by 2 bases, with 11 bases left in between. From germline, CDR1 is SGHTA and CDR2 FQGNSA. PCR amplification relied on 60 Vbeta primers (plus 13 Jbeta primers). Here immunoSEQ multiplex PCR was the method, and the copy in TCRdb shows in-frame clones only, minus some. The sample carries around 150,000 clones, around 77% recorded once. This TCR was recovered from a woman in her 50s in good health and CMV-seronegative. The chain employs TRBV7-2 and TRBJ1-1, with D hard to call. The sequenced sample consisted of PBMCs. CDR3 residues: CASSWAPGNTEAFF. The CDR3 bases are TGTGCCAGCAGCTGGGCCCCGGGAAACACTGAAGCTTTCTTT.